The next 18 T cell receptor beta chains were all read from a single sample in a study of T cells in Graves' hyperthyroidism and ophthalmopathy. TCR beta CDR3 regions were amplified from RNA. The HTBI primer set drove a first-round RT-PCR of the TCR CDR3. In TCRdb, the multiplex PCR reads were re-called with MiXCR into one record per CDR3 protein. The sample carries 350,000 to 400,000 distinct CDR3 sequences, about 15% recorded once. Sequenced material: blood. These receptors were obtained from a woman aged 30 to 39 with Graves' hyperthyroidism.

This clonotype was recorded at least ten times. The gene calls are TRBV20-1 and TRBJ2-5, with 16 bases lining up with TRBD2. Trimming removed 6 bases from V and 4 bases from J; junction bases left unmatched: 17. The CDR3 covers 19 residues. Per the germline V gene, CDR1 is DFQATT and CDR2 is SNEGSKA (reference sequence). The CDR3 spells CSATTLGTSGRASRETQYF. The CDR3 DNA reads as TGCAGTGCCACCACCCTCGGGACTAGCGGGAGGGCTAGTCGAGAGACCCAGTACTTC.

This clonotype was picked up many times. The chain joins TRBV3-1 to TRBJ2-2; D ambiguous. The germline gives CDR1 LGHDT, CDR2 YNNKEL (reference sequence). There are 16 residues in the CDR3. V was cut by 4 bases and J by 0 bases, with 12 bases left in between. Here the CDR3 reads CASSPNWGANTGELFF. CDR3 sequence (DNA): TGTGCCAGCAGCCCGAATTGGGGTGCGAACACCGGGGAGCTGTTTTTT.

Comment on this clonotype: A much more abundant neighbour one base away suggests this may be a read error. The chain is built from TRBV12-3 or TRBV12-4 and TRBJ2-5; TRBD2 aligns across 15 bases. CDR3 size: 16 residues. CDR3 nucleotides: TGTGTCAGCAGTCCGAGGACTAGCGGGAGGGCCGGGACCCAGTACTTC. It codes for CVSSPRTSGRAGTQYF.

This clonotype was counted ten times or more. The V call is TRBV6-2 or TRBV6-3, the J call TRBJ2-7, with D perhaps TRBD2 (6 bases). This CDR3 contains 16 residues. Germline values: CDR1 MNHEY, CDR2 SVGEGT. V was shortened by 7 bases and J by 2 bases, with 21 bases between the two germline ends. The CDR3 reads CASTYQTGTWPYEQYF. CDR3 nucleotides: TGTGCCAGCACCTACCAAACCGGGACTTGGCCCTACGAGCAGTACTTC.

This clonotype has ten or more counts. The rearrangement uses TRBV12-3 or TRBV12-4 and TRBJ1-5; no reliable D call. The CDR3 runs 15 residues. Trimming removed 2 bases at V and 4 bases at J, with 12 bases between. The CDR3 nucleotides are TGTGCCAGCAGTTTATTTGGGGTCTCGAATCAGCCCCAGCATTTT. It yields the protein CASSLFGVSNQPQHF.

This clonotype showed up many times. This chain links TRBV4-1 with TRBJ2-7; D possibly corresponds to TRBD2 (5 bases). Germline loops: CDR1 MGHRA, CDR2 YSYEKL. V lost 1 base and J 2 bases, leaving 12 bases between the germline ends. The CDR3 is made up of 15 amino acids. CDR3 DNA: TGCGCCAGCAGCCAAGTTGTCAGCGGAACCTACGAGCAGTACTTC. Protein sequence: CASSQVVSGTYEQYF.

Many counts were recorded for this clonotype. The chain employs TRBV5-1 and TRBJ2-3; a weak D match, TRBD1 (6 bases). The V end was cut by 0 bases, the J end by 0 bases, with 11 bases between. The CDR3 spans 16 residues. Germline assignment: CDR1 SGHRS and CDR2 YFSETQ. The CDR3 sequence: CASSLEVTGSTDTQYF. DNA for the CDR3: TGCGCCAGCAGCTTGGAGGTAACAGGGAGCACAGATACGCAGTATTTT.

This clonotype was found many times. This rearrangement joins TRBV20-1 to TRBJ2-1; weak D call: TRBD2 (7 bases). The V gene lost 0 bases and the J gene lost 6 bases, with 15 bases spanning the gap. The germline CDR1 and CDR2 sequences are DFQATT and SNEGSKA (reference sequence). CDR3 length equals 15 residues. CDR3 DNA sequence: TGCAGTGCTAGAGATTCGGGGGGCGCGGGCAATGAGCAGTTCTTC. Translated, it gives CSARDSGGAGNEQFF.

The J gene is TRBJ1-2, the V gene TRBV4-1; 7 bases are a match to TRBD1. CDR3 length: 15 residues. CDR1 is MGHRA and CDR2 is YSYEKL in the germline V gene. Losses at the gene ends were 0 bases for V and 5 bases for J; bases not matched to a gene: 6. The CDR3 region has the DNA TGCGCCAGCAGCCAAGACAGGGGGGAACTTTATGGCTACACCTTC. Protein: CASSQDRGELYGYTF.

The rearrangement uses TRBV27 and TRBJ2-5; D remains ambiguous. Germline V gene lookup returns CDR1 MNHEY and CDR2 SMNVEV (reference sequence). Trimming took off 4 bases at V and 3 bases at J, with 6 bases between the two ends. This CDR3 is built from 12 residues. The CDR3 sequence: CASSSIEETQYF. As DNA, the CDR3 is TGTGCCAGCAGTTCAATTGAAGAGACCCAGTACTTC.

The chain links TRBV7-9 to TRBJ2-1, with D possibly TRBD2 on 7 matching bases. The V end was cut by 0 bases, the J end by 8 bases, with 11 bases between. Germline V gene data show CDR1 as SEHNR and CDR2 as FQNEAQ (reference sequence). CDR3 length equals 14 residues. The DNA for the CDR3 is TGTGCCAGCAGCTTAGCGGCCGGGGGGCATGAGCAGTTCTTC. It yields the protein CASSLAAGGHEQFF. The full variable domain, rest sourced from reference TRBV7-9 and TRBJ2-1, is DTGVSQNPRHKITKRGQNVTFRCDPISEHNRLYWYRQTLGQGPEFLTYFQNEAQLEKSRLLSDRFSAERPKGSFSTLEIQRTEQGDSAMYLCASSLAAGGHEQFFGPGTRLTVL.

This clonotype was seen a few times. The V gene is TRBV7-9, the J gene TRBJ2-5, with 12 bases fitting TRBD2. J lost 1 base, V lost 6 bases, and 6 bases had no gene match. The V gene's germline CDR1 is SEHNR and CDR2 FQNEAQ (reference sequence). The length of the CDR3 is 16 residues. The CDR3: CASRPGLAGTQETQYF. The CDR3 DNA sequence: TGTGCCAGCAGACCTGGACTAGCGGGGACCCAAGAGACCCAGTACTTC.

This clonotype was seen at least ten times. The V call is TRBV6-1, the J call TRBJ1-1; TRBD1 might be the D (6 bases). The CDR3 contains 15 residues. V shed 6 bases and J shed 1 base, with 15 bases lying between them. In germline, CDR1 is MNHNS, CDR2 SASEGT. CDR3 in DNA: TGTGCCAGCAGGCGGGAACAGGGACAGAACACTGAAGCTTTCTTT. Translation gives CASRREQGQNTEAFF.

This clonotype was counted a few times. This CDR3 reads CASSYSSGAGLAGEGYEQYF. The CDR3 DNA is TGTGCCAGCAGTTACTCGTCCGGGGCCGGACTAGCGGGAGAAGGGTACGAGCAGTACTTC. The rearrangement uses TRBV6-6 and TRBJ2-7; 13 nucleotides match TRBD2. V was clipped by 0 bases and J by 4 bases; unmatched bases: 15. Germline V CDR1 and CDR2: MNHNY, SVGAGI (reference sequence). The CDR3 totals 20 residues.

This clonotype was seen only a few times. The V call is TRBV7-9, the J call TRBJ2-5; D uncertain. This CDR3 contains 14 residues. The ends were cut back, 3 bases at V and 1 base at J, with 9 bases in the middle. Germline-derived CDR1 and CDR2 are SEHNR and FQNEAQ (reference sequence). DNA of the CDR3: TGTGCCAGCAGCTTCAGGAGTACCCAAGAGACCCAGTACTTC. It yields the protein CASSFRSTQETQYF.

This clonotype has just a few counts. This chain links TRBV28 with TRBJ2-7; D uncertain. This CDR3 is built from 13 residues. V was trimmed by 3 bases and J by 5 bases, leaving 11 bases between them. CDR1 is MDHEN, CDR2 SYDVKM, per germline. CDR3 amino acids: CASSLSESHEQYF. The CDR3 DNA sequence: TGTGCCAGCAGTTTGTCGGAGTCCCACGAGCAGTACTTC.

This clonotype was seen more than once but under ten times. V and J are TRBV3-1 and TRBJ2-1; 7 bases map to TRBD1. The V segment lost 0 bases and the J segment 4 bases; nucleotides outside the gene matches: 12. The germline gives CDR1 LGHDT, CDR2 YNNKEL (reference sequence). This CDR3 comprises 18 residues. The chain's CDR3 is CASSQDIPGTEAYNEQFF. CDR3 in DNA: TGTGCCAGCAGCCAAGATATTCCCGGGACAGAAGCATACAATGAGCAGTTCTTC.

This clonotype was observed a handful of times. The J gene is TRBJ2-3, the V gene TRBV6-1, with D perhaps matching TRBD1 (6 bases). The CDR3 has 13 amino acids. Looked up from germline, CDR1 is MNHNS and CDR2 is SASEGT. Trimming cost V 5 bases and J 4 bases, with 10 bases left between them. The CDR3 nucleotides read TGTGCCAGCAGTTCCGGGACATCAGATACGCAGTATTTT. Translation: CASSSGTSDTQYF.